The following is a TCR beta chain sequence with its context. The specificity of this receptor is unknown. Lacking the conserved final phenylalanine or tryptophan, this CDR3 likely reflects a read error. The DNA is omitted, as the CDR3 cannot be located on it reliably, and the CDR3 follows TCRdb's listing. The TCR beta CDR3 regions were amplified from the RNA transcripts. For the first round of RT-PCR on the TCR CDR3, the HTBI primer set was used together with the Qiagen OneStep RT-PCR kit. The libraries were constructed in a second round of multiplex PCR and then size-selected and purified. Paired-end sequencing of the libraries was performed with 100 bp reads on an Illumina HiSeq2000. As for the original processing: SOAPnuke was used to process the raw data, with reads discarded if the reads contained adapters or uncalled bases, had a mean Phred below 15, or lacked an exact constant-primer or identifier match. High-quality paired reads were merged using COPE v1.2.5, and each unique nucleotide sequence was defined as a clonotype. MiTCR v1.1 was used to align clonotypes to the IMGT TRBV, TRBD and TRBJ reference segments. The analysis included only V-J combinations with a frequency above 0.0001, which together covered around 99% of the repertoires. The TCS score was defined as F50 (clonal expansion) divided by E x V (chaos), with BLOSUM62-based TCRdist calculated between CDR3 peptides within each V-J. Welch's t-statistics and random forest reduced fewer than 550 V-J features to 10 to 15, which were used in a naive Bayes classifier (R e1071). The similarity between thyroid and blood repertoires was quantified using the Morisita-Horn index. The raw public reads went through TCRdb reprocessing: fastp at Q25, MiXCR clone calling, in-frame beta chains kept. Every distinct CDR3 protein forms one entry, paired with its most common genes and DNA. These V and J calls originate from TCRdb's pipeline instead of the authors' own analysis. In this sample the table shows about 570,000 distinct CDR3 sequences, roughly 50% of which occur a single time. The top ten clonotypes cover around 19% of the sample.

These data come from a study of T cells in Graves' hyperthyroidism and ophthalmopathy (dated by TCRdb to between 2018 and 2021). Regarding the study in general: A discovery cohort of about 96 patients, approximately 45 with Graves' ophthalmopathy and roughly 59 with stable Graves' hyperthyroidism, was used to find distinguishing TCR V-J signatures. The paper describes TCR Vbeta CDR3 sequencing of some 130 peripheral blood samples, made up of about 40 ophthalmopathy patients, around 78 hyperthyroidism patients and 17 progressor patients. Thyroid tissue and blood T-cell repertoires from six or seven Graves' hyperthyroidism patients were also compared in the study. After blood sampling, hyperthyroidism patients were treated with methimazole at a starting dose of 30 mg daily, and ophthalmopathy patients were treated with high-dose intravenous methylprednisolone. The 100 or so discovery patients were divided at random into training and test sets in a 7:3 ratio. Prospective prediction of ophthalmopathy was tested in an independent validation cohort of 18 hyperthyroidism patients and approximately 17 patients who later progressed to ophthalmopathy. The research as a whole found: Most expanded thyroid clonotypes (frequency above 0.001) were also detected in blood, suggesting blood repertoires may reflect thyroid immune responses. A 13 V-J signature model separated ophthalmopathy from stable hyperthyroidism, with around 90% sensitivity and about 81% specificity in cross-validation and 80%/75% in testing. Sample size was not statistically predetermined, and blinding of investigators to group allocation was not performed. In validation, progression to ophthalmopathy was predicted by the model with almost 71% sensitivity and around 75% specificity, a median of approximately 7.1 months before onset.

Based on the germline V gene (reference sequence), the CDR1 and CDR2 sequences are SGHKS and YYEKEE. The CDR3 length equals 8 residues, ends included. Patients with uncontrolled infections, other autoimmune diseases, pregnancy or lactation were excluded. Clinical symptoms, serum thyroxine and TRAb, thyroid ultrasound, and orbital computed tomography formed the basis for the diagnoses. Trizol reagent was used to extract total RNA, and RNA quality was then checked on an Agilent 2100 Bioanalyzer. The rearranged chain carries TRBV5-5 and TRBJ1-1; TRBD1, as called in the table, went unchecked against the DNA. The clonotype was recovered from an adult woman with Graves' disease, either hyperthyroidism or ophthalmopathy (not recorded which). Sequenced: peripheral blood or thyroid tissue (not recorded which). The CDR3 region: CASSLLGV.